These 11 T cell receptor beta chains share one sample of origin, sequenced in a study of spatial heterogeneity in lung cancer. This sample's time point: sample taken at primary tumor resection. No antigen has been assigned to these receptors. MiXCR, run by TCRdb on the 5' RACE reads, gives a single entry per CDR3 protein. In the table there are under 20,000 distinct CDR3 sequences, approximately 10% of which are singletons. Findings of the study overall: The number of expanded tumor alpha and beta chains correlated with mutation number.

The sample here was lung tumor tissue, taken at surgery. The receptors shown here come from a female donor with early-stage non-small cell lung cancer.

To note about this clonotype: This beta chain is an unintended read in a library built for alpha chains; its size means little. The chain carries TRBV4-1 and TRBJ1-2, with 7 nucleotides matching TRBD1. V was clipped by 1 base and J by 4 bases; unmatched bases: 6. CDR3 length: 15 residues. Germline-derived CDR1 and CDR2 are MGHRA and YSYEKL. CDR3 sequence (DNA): TGCGCCAGCAGCCAAGGGCCACAGGGGCCCTATGGCTACACCTTC. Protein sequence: CASSQGPQGPYGYTF.

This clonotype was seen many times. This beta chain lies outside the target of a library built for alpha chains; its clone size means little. This CDR3 is CASSSGQDTDTQYF. The DNA of the CDR3 is TGTGCCAGCAGCTCGGGACAGGACACAGATACGCAGTATTTT. The chain employs TRBV5-4 and TRBJ2-3; the match to TRBD1 covers 8 bases. The CDR3 totals 14 residues. The ends lost 3 bases at V and 2 bases at J; junction bases unmatched: 2. CDR1 and CDR2 from the germline V gene are SGHNT and YYREEE (reference sequence).

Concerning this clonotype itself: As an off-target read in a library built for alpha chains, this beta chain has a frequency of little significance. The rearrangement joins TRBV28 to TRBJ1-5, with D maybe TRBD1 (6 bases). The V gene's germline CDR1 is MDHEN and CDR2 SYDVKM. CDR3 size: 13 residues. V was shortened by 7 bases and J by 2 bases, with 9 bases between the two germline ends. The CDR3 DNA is TGTGCCAGCATCCGACAGGGCAATCAGCCCCAGCATTTT. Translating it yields CASIRQGNQPQHF. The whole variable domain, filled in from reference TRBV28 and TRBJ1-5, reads DVKVTQSSRYLVKRTGEKVFLECVQDMDHENMFWYRQDPGLGLRLIYFSYDVKMKEKGDIPEGYSVSREKKERFSLILESASTNQTSMYLCASIRQGNQPQHFGDGTRLSIL.

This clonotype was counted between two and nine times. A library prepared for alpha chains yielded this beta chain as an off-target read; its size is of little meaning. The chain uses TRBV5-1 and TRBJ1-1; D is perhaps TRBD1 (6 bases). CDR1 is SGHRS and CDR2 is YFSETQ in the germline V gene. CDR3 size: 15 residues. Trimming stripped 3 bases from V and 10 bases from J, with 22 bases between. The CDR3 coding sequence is TGCGCCAGCAGCTCAACAGGGCTCAGGTCTTATTCAGCTTTCTTT. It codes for CASSSTGLRSYSAFF.

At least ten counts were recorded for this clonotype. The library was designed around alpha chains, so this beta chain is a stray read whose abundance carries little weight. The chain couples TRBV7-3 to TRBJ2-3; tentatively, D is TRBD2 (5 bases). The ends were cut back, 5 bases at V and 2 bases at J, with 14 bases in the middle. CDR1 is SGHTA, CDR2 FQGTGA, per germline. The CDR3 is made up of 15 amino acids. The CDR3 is CASSLHWELTDTQYF. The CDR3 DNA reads TGTGCCAGCAGCCTCCATTGGGAGCTCACAGATACGCAGTATTTT. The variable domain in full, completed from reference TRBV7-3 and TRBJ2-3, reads GAGVSQTPSNKVTEKGKYVELRCDPISGHTALYWYRQSLGQGPEFLIYFQGTGAADDSGLPNDRFFAVRPEGSVSTLKIQRTERGDSAVYLCASSLHWELTDTQYFGPGTRLTVL.

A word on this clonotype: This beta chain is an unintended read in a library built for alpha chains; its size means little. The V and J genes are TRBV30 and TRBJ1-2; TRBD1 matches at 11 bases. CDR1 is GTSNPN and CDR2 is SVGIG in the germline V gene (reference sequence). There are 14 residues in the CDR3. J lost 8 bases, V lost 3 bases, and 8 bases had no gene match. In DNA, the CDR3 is TGTGCCTGGAGGCGCCGGGACAGGGGGATCGGCTACACCTTC. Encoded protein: CAWRRRDRGIGYTF.

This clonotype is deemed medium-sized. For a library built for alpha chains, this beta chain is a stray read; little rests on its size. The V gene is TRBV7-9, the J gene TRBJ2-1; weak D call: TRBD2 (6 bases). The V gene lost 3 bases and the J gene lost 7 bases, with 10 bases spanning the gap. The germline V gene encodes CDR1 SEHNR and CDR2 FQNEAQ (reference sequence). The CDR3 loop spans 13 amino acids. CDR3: CASSLAGGNEQFF. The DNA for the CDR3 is TGTGCCAGCAGCTTGGCAGGAGGGAATGAGCAGTTCTTC.

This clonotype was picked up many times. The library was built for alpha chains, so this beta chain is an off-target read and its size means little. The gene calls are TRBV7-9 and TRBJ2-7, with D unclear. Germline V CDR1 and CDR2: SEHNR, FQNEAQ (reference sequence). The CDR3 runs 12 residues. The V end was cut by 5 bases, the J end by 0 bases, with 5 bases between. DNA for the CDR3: TGTGCCAGCAGCCCATTCTCCTACGAGCAGTACTTC. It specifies CASSPFSYEQYF.

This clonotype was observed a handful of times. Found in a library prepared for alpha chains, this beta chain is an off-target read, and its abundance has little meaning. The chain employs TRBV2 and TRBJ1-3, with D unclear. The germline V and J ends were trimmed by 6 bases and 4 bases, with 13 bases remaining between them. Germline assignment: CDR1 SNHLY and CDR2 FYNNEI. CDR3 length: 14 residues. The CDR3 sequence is CASSWMGLGNTIYF. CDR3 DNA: TGTGCCAGCAGCTGGATGGGGTTGGGAAACACCATATATTTT.

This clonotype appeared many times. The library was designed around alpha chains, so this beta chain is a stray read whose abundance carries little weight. DNA of the CDR3: TGTGCCAGCAGGAAAGAAAAGTACCAAGAGACCCAGTACTTC. This translates into CASRKEKYQETQYF. The chain is built from TRBV21-1 and TRBJ2-5. TRBV21-1 is labeled a pseudogene. This CDR3 is built from 14 residues.

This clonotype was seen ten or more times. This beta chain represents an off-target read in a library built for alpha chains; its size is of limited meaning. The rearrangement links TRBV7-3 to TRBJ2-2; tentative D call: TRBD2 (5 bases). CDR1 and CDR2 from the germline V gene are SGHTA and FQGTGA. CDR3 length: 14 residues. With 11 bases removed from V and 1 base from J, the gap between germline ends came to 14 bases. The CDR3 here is CASHEGLNTGELFF. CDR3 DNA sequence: TGTGCCTCACATGAGGGTTTGAACACCGGGGAGCTGTTTTTT. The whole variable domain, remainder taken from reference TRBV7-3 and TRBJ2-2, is GAGVSQTPSNKVTEKGKYVELRCDPISGHTALYWYRQSLGQGPEFLIYFQGTGAADDSGLPNDRFFAVRPEGSVSTLKIQRTERGDSAVYLCASHEGLNTGELFFGEGSRLTVL.